A single sample gave rise to the 19 T cell receptor beta chains below, sequenced in a study of blood T cell repertoires in COVID-19. Sequencing was performed with immunoSEQ multiplex PCR; in TCRdb, only in-frame clones are kept and a portion is missing. Among a few hundred thousand clones, about 90% were seen once, and the ten largest hold just under 3%. The sample consisted of PBMCs or T cells enriched from blood (not recorded which). The receptors come from a woman younger than 45 who had recovered from COVID-19.

The chain joins TRBV20-1 to TRBJ1-1; D unresolved. Germline lookup yields CDR1 DFQATT and CDR2 SNEGSKA (reference sequence). The CDR3 length is 10 residues. V was cut by 6 bases and J by 5 bases, with 7 bases left in between. The CDR3 spells CSAGRTEAFF. DNA of the CDR3: TGCAGTGCGGGGAGGACTGAAGCTTTCTTT.

The chain joins TRBV15 to TRBJ1-2, with a possible D match to TRBD1 (5 bases). Germline V gene sequence: CDR1 LNHNV, CDR2 YYDKDF (reference sequence). This CDR3 contains 16 residues. V shed 0 bases and J shed 3 bases, with 14 bases lying between them. In DNA, the CDR3 is TGTGCCACCAGCAGAGATCCTGGGACTTTCGACTATGGCTACACCTTC. Its translation is CATSRDPGTFDYGYTF.

This sequence joins TRBV11-2 and TRBJ2-3; a weak D match, TRBD2 (6 bases). The CDR3 extends over 18 amino acids. CDR1 and CDR2 from the germline V gene are SGHAT and FQNNGV. V was clipped by 1 base and J by 7 bases, with 24 bases between them. CDR3 sequence: CASSLVGRDGPRLHTQYF. The DNA for the CDR3 is TGTGCCAGCAGCTTAGTGGGGCGGGACGGCCCCCGGTTACATACGCAGTATTTT. The entire variable domain, with the rest obtained from reference TRBV11-2 and TRBJ2-3, is as follows: EAGVAQSPRYKIIEKRQSVAFWCNPISGHATLYWYQQILGQGPKLLIQFQNNGVVDDSQLPKDRFSAERLKGVDSTLKIQPAKLEDSAVYLCASSLVGRDGPRLHTQYFGPGTRLTVL.

The J gene is TRBJ2-7, the V gene TRBV28, with 7 bases identical to TRBD1. The CDR3 covers 15 residues. Germline V gene sequence: CDR1 MDHEN, CDR2 SYDVKM. J was trimmed by 2 bases and V by 5 bases; bases with no gene match: 9. The CDR3 region is CASSQWTGAAYEQYF. As DNA, the CDR3 is TGTGCCAGCAGTCAATGGACAGGCGCCGCCTACGAGCAGTACTTC. Drawing the rest from reference TRBV28 and TRBJ2-7, the complete variable domain is DVKVTQSSRYLVKRTGEKVFLECVQDMDHENMFWYRQDPGLGLRLIYFSYDVKMKEKGDIPEGYSVSREKKERFSLILESASTNQTSMYLCASSQWTGAAYEQYFGPGTRLTVT.

The chain recombines TRBV7-3 with TRBJ2-1; 8 positions agree with TRBD2. Germline V gene sequence: CDR1 SGHTA, CDR2 FQGTGA. This CDR3 region has 16 residues. Trimming at V came to 5 bases and at J to 6 bases, leaving 12 bases not matched to a gene. CDR3 bases: TGTGCCAGCAGCCCATCTTTGGGGCGGGGGGTCAATGAGCAGTTCTTC. Its translation is CASSPSLGRGVNEQFF.

V and J are TRBV5-1 and TRBJ1-3, with D unresolved. CDR1 is SGHRS and CDR2 is YFSETQ in the germline V gene. This CDR3 has 14 residues. V was trimmed by 5 bases and J by 0 bases, leaving 9 bases between them. The CDR3 is CASSRSFSGNTIYF. In DNA, the CDR3 is TGCGCCAGCAGTCGGAGCTTCTCTGGAAACACCATATATTTT.

V usage is TRBV2 and J usage is TRBJ1-6, with a weak D call TRBD1 (5 bases). CDR1 and CDR2 from the germline V gene are SNHLY and FYNNEI. V lost 3 bases and J lost 7, with 10 bases in between. The CDR3 loop spans 14 amino acids. The CDR3 reads CASSERGPNSPLHF. The CDR3 DNA follows: TGTGCCAGCAGTGAGCGGGGACCCAATTCACCCCTCCACTTT.

The CDR3 nucleotides read TGTGCCTGGAAGCCTCGGGGGAACTATGGCTACACCTTC. Translated: CAWKPRGNYGYTF. The gene calls are TRBV30 and TRBJ1-2, with TRBD1 as a possible D gene (5 bases). Germline V gene lookup returns CDR1 GTSNPN and CDR2 SVGIG (reference sequence). The V end lost 4 bases, the J end lost 2 bases, and 11 bases lay between the germline ends. This CDR3 is built from 13 residues.

This clone was counted once. The rearrangement links TRBV11-2 to TRBJ1-5; D is ambiguous. The CDR3 is made up of 13 amino acids. CDR1 and CDR2 from the germline V gene are SGHAT and FQNNGV. The germline V and J ends were trimmed by 1 base and 8 bases, with 9 bases remaining between them. Written as DNA, the CDR3 is TGTGCCAGCAGCTTAGGGGAGGAGGAGCCCCAGCATTTT. Its protein product is CASSLGEEEPQHF.

This chain joins TRBV5-8 and TRBJ1-5; no clear D. The CDR3 extends over 14 amino acids. Looked up from germline, CDR1 is SGHTS and CDR2 is YDEGEE. Trimming took 3 bases from V and 4 from J, leaving 11 bases between them. CDR3 residues: CASSSSVLNQPQHF. In nucleotides, the CDR3 is TGTGCCAGCAGCTCTTCCGTATTAAATCAGCCCCAGCATTTT.

The chain uses TRBV30 and TRBJ1-2, with TRBD1 matching over 7 bases. Losses at the gene ends were 0 bases for V and 4 bases for J; bases not matched to a gene: 2. The CDR3 is made up of 13 amino acids. CDR1 GTSNPN and CDR2 SVGIG come from the germline V gene (reference sequence). CDR3 sequence (DNA): TGTGCCTGGAGTGTACAGGGGACCTATGGCTACACCTTC. Translation: CAWSVQGTYGYTF.

The chain links TRBV11-2 to TRBJ2-4; no reliable D call. Germline V gives CDR1 SGHAT, CDR2 FQNNGV. The germline V and J ends were trimmed by 4 bases and 5 bases, with 12 bases remaining between them. This CDR3 region has 14 residues. The CDR3 coding sequence is TGTGCCAGCAGCTCCGGCAGGATGGAAAACATTCAGTACTTC. This sequence encodes CASSSGRMENIQYF.

The chain joins TRBV7-9 to TRBJ1-1; 7 positions match TRBD1. In germline, CDR1 is SEHNR, CDR2 FQNEAQ (reference sequence). Trimming removed 1 base from V and 4 bases from J; junction bases left unmatched: 9. The CDR3 consists of 16 residues. The CDR3 loop is CASSLGRGLGSTEAFF. CDR3 in DNA: TGTGCCAGCAGCTTAGGGAGGGGGCTTGGGAGCACTGAAGCTTTCTTT.

Turning to this clone: Different DNA sequences within this sample yield the same CDR3. CDR3 sequence (DNA): TGTGCCAGCAGCGTACGGGGAAACACTGAAGCTTTCTTT. Protein product: CASSVRGNTEAFF. The chain combines TRBV9 with TRBJ1-1; D is unresolved. Trimming pared 1 base from V and 2 bases from J, leaving 6 bases between. Germline V gene sequence: CDR1 SGDLS, CDR2 YYNGEE. The CDR3 has 13 amino acids.

J is TRBJ1-6 and V is TRBV6-5; TRBD1 matches at 7 bases. CDR3 length equals 15 residues. From germline, CDR1 is MNHEY and CDR2 SVGAGI. V shed 7 bases and J 7 bases; nucleotides not matched to a gene: 10. CDR3 nucleotide sequence: TGTGCCAGCATACCTCCGGGACAGTTAAATTCACCCCTCCACTTT. Encoded protein: CASIPPGQLNSPLHF.

The J gene is TRBJ2-3, the V gene TRBV2; a possible D gene is TRBD1 (5 bases). The CDR3 has 14 residues. V was pared by 2 bases and J by 5 bases, with 11 bases between. Germline CDR1 reads SNHLY; CDR2 reads FYNNEI. This CDR3 reads CASSEWAGLDTQYF. The CDR3, as DNA: TGTGCCAGCAGTGAATGGGCAGGGCTAGATACGCAGTATTTT.

The rearrangement links TRBV7-3 to TRBJ2-5; a weak D match, TRBD2 (6 bases). The CDR3 has 15 amino acids. Germline-derived CDR1 and CDR2 are SGHTA and FQGTGA. Trimming stripped 0 bases from V and 1 base from J, with 9 bases between. Here the CDR3 DNA reads TGTGCCAGCAGCTTAACGGGGGGACTCCAAGAGACCCAGTACTTC. This gives the protein CASSLTGGLQETQYF.

V is TRBV14 and J is TRBJ2-5; D gene uncertain. Trimming removed 1 base at V and 0 bases at J, with 6 bases between. Per germline, CDR1 SGHDN and CDR2 FVKESK. This CDR3 comprises 14 residues. The CDR3 region has the DNA TGTGCCAGCAGCCAAGCTGTGTACCAAGAGACCCAGTACTTC. Protein: CASSQAVYQETQYF.

The chain joins TRBV19 to TRBJ2-2; a weak D match, TRBD2 (5 bases). The germline V gene encodes CDR1 LNHDA and CDR2 SQIVND (reference sequence). The V end lost 2 bases, the J end lost 10 bases, and 11 bases lay between the germline ends. The CDR3 runs 13 residues. The CDR3 DNA reads TGTGCCAGTAGTATACGGGGTTCGGAGGAGCTGTTTTTT. It specifies CASSIRGSEELFF.